Given below is one TCR beta chain in context. Its antigen is still unknown. Profiling relied on immunoSEQ multiplex PCR, and the TCRdb table lists in-frame clones only, not all of them. The data contain about 140,000 clones, 70% to 90% of them singletons. This sample was taken from a study of cytomegalovirus exposure and HLA in healthy donors. For the study at large: The roughly 110 validation repertoires used the same platform as the approximately 670 first-cohort repertoires, a later analysis reported.

The donors were part of the validation cohort, which consisted of some 120 subjects and was separate from the first cohort of under 850 subjects. Study-wide findings and caveats: TCR sequences were mostly rare, though some public TCRs occurred in many donors.

The length of the CDR3 is 13 residues. Germline V CDR1 and CDR2: ENHRY, SYGVKD. V shed 4 bases and J shed 1 base, with 7 bases lying between them. The clonotype was recovered from a woman in her twenties or thirties in good health and CMV-seronegative. Sequencing used PBMCs. V gene TRBV10-3 combines with J gene TRBJ1-1; D remains unclear. This CDR3 reads CAISVQQNTEAFF. CDR3 nucleotides: TGTGCCATCAGTGTTCAACAGAACACTGAAGCTTTCTTT.